This T cell receptor (beta chain) was observed in a study of robustness of blood B and T cell sequencing (dated by TCRdb to the late 2010s). Regarding the research as a whole: The goal of the study was to figure out the amount of peripheral blood required to reliably characterize the TCRbeta and IgG repertoires of an individual. In each of the ten independently drawn blood samples, TCRbeta and IgG repertoires were quantified. For technical replicates, two replicate TCRbeta cDNA libraries were prepared from one shared RNA pool that came from a single 10 ml draw. General study outcomes and caveats: The 1,000 most abundant TCRbeta clonotypes from the pooled draws were detected in every single 10 ml sample. Evidence of cross-contamination, likely from batch processing, showed up in one pair of TCRbeta libraries, so the UMI-sequence pairs shared by that pair of libraries were removed. The TCRbeta rarefaction curves did not fully level off, which suggests under-sequencing or many low-abundance clonotypes. Overlap of rare TCRbeta clonotypes did not improve with pooling tubes, implying much larger blood volumes would be needed to capture them. Immediate fractionation was required for EDTA tubes, so the use of EDTA tubes in multi-site collections was limited. Coverage of the top 10,000 TCRbeta clonotypes approached saturation when 3 or 4 tubes (roughly 29-45 ml blood) were combined. Between the technical replicate libraries, approximately 95% of the top 10,000 TCRbeta clonotypes in one library were also present in the other library.

mRNA, which captures expressed receptors, was used instead of genomic DNA for quantification of TCRbeta repertoires. Without cell sorting, buffy coat leukocytes were collected into Trizol, and RNA was extracted using the Direct-zol RNA MiniPrep Plus kit. EDTA blood tubes were spun right away at 4 degrees C to separate plasma, buffy coat and red blood cells. Notes on this clonotype: Its antigen is still unknown. No base quality values were provided; no much bigger clone lies one nucleotide off.

From the germline V gene (reference sequence), CDR1 is LGHDT and CDR2 is YNNKEL. V loses 2 bases of germline sequence and J loses 7 bases, and the interval between the two ends is 9 bases. From the cysteine up to the phenylalanine, the CDR3 has a length of 13 residues. The only DNA kept is the CDR3, 39 bases in frame from the first base. The library was generated by PCR. Sequencing instrument: Illumina MiSeq. cDNA was synthesized with SMARTScribe reverse transcriptase and a 5' template-switch oligo that added a universal priming site. The template-switch oligo carried a 12-nucleotide random unique molecular identifier (UMI) that tagged each cDNA molecule. During reverse transcription, chain-specific reverse primers targeted TCRbeta transcripts. Uracil DNA glycosylase treatment removed residual template-switch adapters, and cDNA was purified with a Qiagen MinElute kit. The first PCR ran for around 25 cycles with KAPA HiFi HotStart ReadyMix and step-out primers, divided among four 50 microliter reactions. First-round PCR products were gel-purified before further amplification. Illumina Nextera adapters were attached in a second roughly 8-cycle PCR, after which libraries were purified and pooled. For each TCRbeta molecule, the UMI barcode was captured by a 50-nucleotide 5' read. Turning to the authors' computational methods: Using the MIGEC toolkit, reads were grouped by UMI into consensus reads. Forward and reverse consensus reads were merged with PEAR to produce final reads. A custom decontamination script removed identical UMI-sequence pairs shared across libraries, treating them as cross-sample contamination. V(D)J assignment and CDR3 extraction were performed with MIGMAP, a wrapper around IgBLAST. A TCR clonotype was defined as sharing the same V gene, J gene and CDR3 amino acid sequence, and CDR1 and CDR2 were not sequenced. TCRdb reworked the public reads: Q25 trimming with fastp, MiXCR clone assembly, productive beta chains retained. Entries that share a CDR3 protein sequence are merged under the most common genes and DNA. Here the V and J calls rest on TCRdb's processing, not on the authors' analysis. The sample table contains roughly 1,500 distinct CDR3 sequences; only one count was recorded for around 66% of them. The ten top clones hold 34% of the sample.

The TCR sequence derives from a human donor in good health. In this chain, TRBV3-1 is recombined with TRBJ1-5; possibly the D gene is TRBD1, per 6 matching bases. Sequenced: peripheral blood. The DNA reads TGTGCCAGCAGCCAATCGGGGGGCCAGCCCCAGCATTTT. Protein translation: CASSQSGGQPQHF.